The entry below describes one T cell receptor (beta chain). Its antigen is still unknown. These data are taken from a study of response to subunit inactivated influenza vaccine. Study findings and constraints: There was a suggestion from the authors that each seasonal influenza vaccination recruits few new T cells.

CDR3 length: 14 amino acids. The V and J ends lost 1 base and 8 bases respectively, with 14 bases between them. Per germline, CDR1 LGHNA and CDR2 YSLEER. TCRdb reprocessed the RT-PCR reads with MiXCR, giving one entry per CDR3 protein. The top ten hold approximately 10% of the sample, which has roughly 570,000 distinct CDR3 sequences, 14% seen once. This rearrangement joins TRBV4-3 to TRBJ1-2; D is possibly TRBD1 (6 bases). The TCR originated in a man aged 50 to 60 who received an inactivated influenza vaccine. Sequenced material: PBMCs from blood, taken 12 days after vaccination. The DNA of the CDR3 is TGCGCCAGCAGCCAAGGACGGGGGGCAGACGGCTACACCTTC. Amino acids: CASSQGRGADGYTF.